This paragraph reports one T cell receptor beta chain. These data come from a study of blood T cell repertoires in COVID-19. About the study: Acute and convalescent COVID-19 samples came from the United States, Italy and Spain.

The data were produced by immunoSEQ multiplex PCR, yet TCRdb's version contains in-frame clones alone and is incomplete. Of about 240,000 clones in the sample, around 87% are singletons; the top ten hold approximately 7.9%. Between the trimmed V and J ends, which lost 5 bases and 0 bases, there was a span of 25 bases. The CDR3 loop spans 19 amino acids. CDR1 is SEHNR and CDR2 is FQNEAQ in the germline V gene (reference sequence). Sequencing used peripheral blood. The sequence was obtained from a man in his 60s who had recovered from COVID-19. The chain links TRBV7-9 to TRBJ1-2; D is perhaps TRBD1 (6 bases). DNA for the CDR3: TGTGCCAGCAGCAAAACCGGTATGGGACACCTCCTAGCTAACTATGGCTACACCTTC. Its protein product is CASSKTGMGHLLANYGYTF.